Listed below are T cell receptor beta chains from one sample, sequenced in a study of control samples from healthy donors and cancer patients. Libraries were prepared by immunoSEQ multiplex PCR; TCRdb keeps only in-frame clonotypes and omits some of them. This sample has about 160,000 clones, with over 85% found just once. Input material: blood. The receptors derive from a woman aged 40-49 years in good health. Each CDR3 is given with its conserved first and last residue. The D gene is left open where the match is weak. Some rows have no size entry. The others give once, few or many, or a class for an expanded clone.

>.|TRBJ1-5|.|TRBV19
CASSAVSQGRQPQHF
TGTGCCAGTAGTGCCGTTTCGCAGGGGCGACAGCCCCAGCATTTT
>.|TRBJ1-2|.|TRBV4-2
CASSRDLDYGYTF
TGTGCCAGCAGCCGAGACCTGGACTATGGCTACACCTTC
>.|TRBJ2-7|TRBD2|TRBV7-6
CASSPRTSGAGEQYF
TGTGCCAGCAGCCCAAGGACTAGCGGGGCGGGGGAGCAGTACTTC
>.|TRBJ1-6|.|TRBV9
CASSPRAENSPLHF
TGTGCCAGCAGCCCTCGGGCCGAAAATTCACCCCTCCACTTT
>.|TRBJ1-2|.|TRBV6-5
CAASRSGYGYTF
TGTGCCGCATCTAGGAGCGGCTATGGCTACACCTTC
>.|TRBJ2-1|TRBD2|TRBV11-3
CASSWTSRDEQFF
TGTGCCAGCAGCTGGACTAGCAGGGATGAGCAGTTCTTC
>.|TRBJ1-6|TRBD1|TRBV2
CASIERRQGAYNSPLHF
TGTGCCAGCATCGAAAGAAGACAGGGTGCGTATAATTCACCCCTCCACTTT
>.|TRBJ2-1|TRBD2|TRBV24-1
CATSGSSGGSNNEQFF
TGTGCCACCAGTGGTTCTAGCGGGGGCTCGAACAATGAGCAGTTCTTC
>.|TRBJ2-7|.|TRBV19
CASSIRVGEQYF
TGTGCCAGTAGTATTAGAGTGGGCGAGCAGTACTTC
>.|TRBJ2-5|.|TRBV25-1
CASGPYQVQETQYF
TGTGCCAGCGGTCCGTATCAGGTCCAAGAGACCCAGTACTTC
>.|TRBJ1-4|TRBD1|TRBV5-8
CASSLQGAGEKLFF
TGTGCCAGCAGCCTACAGGGGGCAGGGGAAAAACTGTTTTTT
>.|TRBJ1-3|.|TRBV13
CASSLDGSPGNTIYF
TGTGCCAGCAGCTTAGATGGGAGCCCTGGAAACACCATATATTTT
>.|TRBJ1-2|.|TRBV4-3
CASSRELTRTYGYTF
TGCGCCAGCAGCCGAGAACTGACGAGGACTTATGGCTACACCTTC
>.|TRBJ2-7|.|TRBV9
CASSVARDTYEQYF
TGTGCCAGCAGCGTAGCCCGGGACACCTACGAGCAGTACTTC
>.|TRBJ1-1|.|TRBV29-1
CSVGGLNTEAFF
TGCAGCGTTGGGGGTTTGAACACTGAAGCTTTCTTT
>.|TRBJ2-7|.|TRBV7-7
CASLEAGSYEQYF
TGTGCCAGCTTAGAAGCAGGGAGCTACGAGCAGTACTTC
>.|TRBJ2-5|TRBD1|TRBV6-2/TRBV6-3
CASSSGQGGKETQYF
TGTGCCAGCAGCTCGGGACAGGGGGGGAAAGAGACCCAGTACTTC
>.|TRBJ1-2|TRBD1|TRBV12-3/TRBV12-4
CASSELTGGGYTF
TGTGCCAGCAGTGAACTGACAGGGGGCGGCTACACCTTC
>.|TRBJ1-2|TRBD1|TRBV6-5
CASRGQSRGYTF
TGTGCCAGCAGGGGACAGTCGAGGGGCTACACCTTC
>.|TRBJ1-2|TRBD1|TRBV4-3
CASSRNRGDYGYTF
TGCGCCAGCAGCCGTAACAGGGGAGACTATGGCTACACCTTC
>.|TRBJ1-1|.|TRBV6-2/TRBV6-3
CASSRGPLTEAFF
TGTGCCAGCAGCCGAGGACCGTTAACTGAAGCTTTCTTT
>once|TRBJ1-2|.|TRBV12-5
CASGLSTGGYTF
TGTGCTAGTGGTTTGTCGACAGGTGGCTACACCTTC
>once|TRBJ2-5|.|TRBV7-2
CASSLWAGEETQYF
TGTGCCAGCAGCTTATGGGCAGGAGAAGAGACCCAGTACTTC
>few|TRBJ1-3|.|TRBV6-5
CATEGTSGNTIYF
TGTGCCACTGAGGGGACCTCTGGAAACACCATATATTTT
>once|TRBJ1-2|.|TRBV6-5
CASSYSIEGRNYGYTF
TGTGCCAGCAGTTACAGTATTGAGGGCCGGAACTATGGCTACACCTTC
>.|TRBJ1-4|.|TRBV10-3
CATGIGADGEKLFF
TGTGCCACAGGAATCGGGGCTGACGGTGAAAAACTGTTTTTT
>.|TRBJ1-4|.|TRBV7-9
CASSSLYGEREKLFF
TGTGCCAGCAGCTCCCTATATGGGGAACGCGAAAAACTGTTTTTT
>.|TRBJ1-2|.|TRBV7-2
CASSLAGQGFRYGYTF
TGTGCCAGCAGCTTAGCGGGGCAGGGGTTTCGGTATGGCTACACCTTC
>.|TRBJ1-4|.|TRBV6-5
CASSYSISDLNEKLFF
TGTGCCAGCAGTTACTCGATCAGTGACCTAAATGAAAAACTGTTTTTT
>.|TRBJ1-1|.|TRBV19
CASSIALAENTEAFF
TGTGCCAGTAGTATAGCCCTCGCCGAGAACACTGAAGCTTTCTTT
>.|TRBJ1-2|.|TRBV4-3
CASSQEGRGTGYTF
TGCGCCAGCAGCCAAGAGGGAAGGGGTACCGGCTACACCTTC
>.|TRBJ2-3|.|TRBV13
CASSSKTLGTDTQYF
TGTGCCAGCAGCTCCAAGACCCTCGGCACAGATACGCAGTATTTT
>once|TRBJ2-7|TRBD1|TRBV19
CASRDTGTGGYEQYF
TGTGCCAGTAGGGACACCGGGACAGGGGGGTACGAGCAGTACTTC